A single sample is the source of the 9 T cell receptor beta chains below, sequenced in a study of tumor-infiltrating lymphocytes in primary liver carcinoma. Co-extraction of both nucleic acids (RNA and DNA) used 20-30 mg of unsorted bulk tissue. Starting from about 0.5 ug of total RNA, TCR beta cDNA was produced with a primer in the constant region. Three-round nested multiplex PCR performed with slightly modified ARM-PCR produced the TCR beta libraries. The two initial PCR rounds, nine to eleven cycles each, used TRBV1-TRBV30 forward and C-beta reverse primers. TCRdb itself ran the multiplex PCR reads through MiXCR, one entry per CDR3 protein. The data contain 95,000 to 100,000 distinct CDR3 sequences, 55% to 80% of them singletons. What was sequenced was liver tumor tissue from sampling region 2. Described subset: tumor region T2, inferior pole. Receptor source: a woman aged 55-69 years with primary liver carcinoma and hepatitis B virus infection.

The rearrangement joins TRBV12-3 or TRBV12-4 to TRBJ2-1; tentatively, D is TRBD1 (5 bases). There are 15 residues in the CDR3. Trimming cost V 3 bases and J 8 bases, with 17 bases left between them. CDR3 loop: CASSLALATVDEQFF. CDR3 nucleotide sequence: TGTGCCAGCAGTTTGGCCCTGGCGACAGTCGATGAGCAGTTCTTC.

As regards this clonotype: At one of its ends the junction is not consistent with the germline gene, which may arise from a read error. The chain uses TRBV11-2 and TRBJ2-7, with D hard to call. The CDR3 extends over 15 amino acids. Germline V gives CDR1 SGHAT, CDR2 FQNNGV. The CDR3 nucleotides read TGTGCCACGACCATCGGACGGACCGCTACCTACGAGCAGTACTTT. It yields the protein CATTIGRTATYEQYF.

A note on this clonotype: Mismatch with germline at one junction end may stem from a read error. The genes are TRBV11-1 and TRBJ2-2; unclear D gene. The V gene's germline CDR1 is SGHAT and CDR2 FQDESV (reference sequence). The CDR3 spans 14 residues. CDR3 coding DNA: TGTGCCAGCAACTTAGGGCTAACCACCGTGGAGCTATTTTTT. Its translation is CASNLGLTTVELFF.

Notes on this clonotype: The junction differs from germline at one of its ends, possibly a read error. V usage is TRBV27 and J usage is TRBJ1-2; no clear D. Per the germline V gene, CDR1 is MNHEY and CDR2 is SMNVEV (reference sequence). This CDR3 has 13 residues. DNA for the CDR3: TGTGCCAGCGGAAAGTGGGGAGACTATGGCTGCACCTTC. Translated: CASGKWGDYGCTF.

The V call is TRBV28, the J call TRBJ2-7; unclear D gene. Looked up from germline, CDR1 is MDHEN and CDR2 is SYDVKM. The CDR3 is 12 residues long. V was cut by 3 bases and J by 9 bases, with 12 bases left in between. CDR3 nucleotide sequence: TGTGCCAGCAGTTTCAGGCTTACGATGCAGTACTTC. Translated, it gives CASSFRLTMQYF.

This clonotype has ten or more counts. This chain links TRBV7-8 with TRBJ2-3, with a tentative D call TRBD1 (5 bases). Germline assignment: CDR1 SGHVS and CDR2 FQNEAQ. This CDR3 has 14 amino acids. Trimming pared 2 bases from V and 4 bases from J, leaving 10 bases between. CDR3: CASSLRRGSDTQYF. The CDR3 region has the DNA TGTGCCAGCAGCTTAAGAAGGGGATCAGATACGCAGTATTTT.

This clonotype was detected many times. V gene TRBV12-3 or TRBV12-4 combines with J gene TRBJ2-2; 7 nucleotides match TRBD1. The CDR3 covers 15 residues. With V trimmed by 6 bases and J by 4 bases, 8 bases remained unmatched. The CDR3 region is CASSPRQGLTGELFF. CDR3 sequence (DNA): TGTGCCAGCAGCCCCCGACAGGGCCTCACCGGGGAGCTGTTTTTT.

The chain couples TRBV4-2 to TRBJ2-3, with D possibly TRBD1 on 5 matching bases. This CDR3 has 11 amino acids. V lost 11 bases and J lost 2, with 8 bases in between. CDR1 and CDR2 from the germline V gene are LGHNA and YNFKEQ. CDR3 bases: TGTGCCGACAGCAACACAGATACGCAGTATTTT. Translation: CADSNTDTQYF.

This clonotype was observed at least ten times. Written as DNA, the CDR3 is TGCGCCAGCAGCCAAGAACCCAGCGGGAGGGCGGACAATGAGCAGTTCTTC. Translated, it gives CASSQEPSGRADNEQFF. The gene calls are TRBV4-1 and TRBJ2-1, with 10 bases lining up with TRBD2. Germline CDR1 reads MGHRA; CDR2 reads YSYEKL. CDR3 length equals 17 residues. Trimming cost V 0 bases and J 5 bases; bases outside gene matches: 7.